The 12 T cell receptor beta chains reported below all come from one sample, sequenced in a study of Ad26.COV2.S vaccination and SARS-CoV-2 variants. The protocol was immunoSEQ multiplex PCR, while the TCRdb copy is restricted to in-frame clones and leaves out a portion. This table holds some 180,000 clones, around nine tenths found once. The sample in question was peripheral blood, obtained after recovery from COVID-19. Every receptor here comes from a human donor who had recovered from COVID-19.

The chain carries TRBV5-1 and TRBJ2-3; the D is unclear. Germline loops: CDR1 SGHRS, CDR2 YFSETQ. The germline V and J ends were trimmed by 3 bases and 0 bases, with 5 bases remaining between them. This CDR3 comprises 13 residues. The DNA of the CDR3 is TGCGCCAGCAGCTGGATGAGCACAGATACGCAGTATTTT. It codes for CASSWMSTDTQYF.

CDR3 residues: CASSPNRVRAYQPQHF. CDR3 nucleotide sequence: TGTGCCAGCAGTCCTAACAGGGTACGAGCTTATCAGCCCCAGCATTTT. This chain connects TRBV28 to TRBJ1-5, with a weak D call TRBD1 (6 bases). The V and J ends lost 5 bases and 5 bases respectively, with 19 bases between them. This CDR3 is built from 16 residues. The germline gives CDR1 MDHEN, CDR2 SYDVKM.

This rearrangement joins TRBV21-1 to TRBJ1-1; the listed D gene, TRBD1, was not tested against the DNA. TRBV21-1 is reported as a pseudogene. The CDR3 has 16 amino acids. CDR3 loop: CASSKEQGLTNTEAFF. CDR3 DNA: TGTGCCAGCAGCAAAGAACAGGGTCTTACGAACACTGAAGCTTTCTTT.

The chain links TRBV28 to TRBJ1-1; weak D call: TRBD1 (5 bases). CDR1 MDHEN and CDR2 SYDVKM come from the germline V gene. Deletions cut 4 bases from V and 3 bases from J, with 12 bases between. The CDR3 sequence is 14 residues long. The CDR3 nucleotides read TGTGCCAGCAGTTGGGGGAGGGGATACACTGAAGCTTTCTTT. Its protein product is CASSWGRGYTEAFF.

CDR3 bases: TGTGCCAGTAGTCCAGCCAAGGATACGCAGTATTTT. As protein: CASSPAKDTQYF. V gene TRBV19 combines with J gene TRBJ2-3; D gene uncertain. There are 12 residues in the CDR3. Germline V gene sequence: CDR1 LNHDA, CDR2 SQIVND (reference sequence). V was cut by 5 bases and J by 6 bases, with 9 bases left in between.

The chain has TRBV5-6 and TRBJ1-1; no reliable D call. Per the germline V gene, CDR1 is SGHDT and CDR2 is YYEEEE. V lost 4 bases, J lost 1 base, and 11 bases lay in between. The CDR3 is made up of 14 amino acids. The CDR3 coding sequence is TGTGCCAGCAGCCCCTTACAGAAGAACACTGAAGCTTTCTTT. Protein sequence: CASSPLQKNTEAFF.

The chain recombines TRBV7-9 with TRBJ1-6, with D unclear. Between the trimmed V and J ends, which lost 11 bases and 5 bases, there was a span of 16 bases. CDR1 is SEHNR and CDR2 is FQNEAQ in the germline V gene (reference sequence). The CDR3 runs to 14 residues. The CDR3 sequence: CAGRGPTNNSPLHF. The CDR3 coding sequence is TGTGCCGGTCGGGGTCCCACAAATAATTCACCCCTCCACTTT. Together with reference TRBV7-9 and TRBJ1-6, the CDR3 gives the full variable domain: DTGVSQNPRHKITKRGQNVTFRCDPISEHNRLYWYRQTLGQGPEFLTYFQNEAQLEKSRLLSDRFSAERPKGSFSTLEIQRTEQGDSAMYLCAGRGPTNNSPLHFGNGTRLTVT.

The count of this clone is one. The chain has TRBV6-2 or TRBV6-3 and TRBJ2-1; TRBD2 agrees at 15 bases. CDR3 length: 19 residues. V lost 0 bases to trimming and J lost 0 bases; unmatched junction nucleotides: 3. Germline V CDR1 and CDR2: MNHEY, SVGEGT. CDR3 in DNA: TGTGCCAGCAGTTACTCTGGACTAGCGGGGGGGAGCTCCTACAATGAGCAGTTCTTC. Translated, it gives CASSYSGLAGGSSYNEQFF.

The gene calls are TRBV7-2 and TRBJ2-1; TRBD2 matches 7 bases. Germline assignment: CDR1 SGHTA and CDR2 FQGNSA. This CDR3 has 18 amino acids. The ends lost 1 base at V and 4 bases at J; junction bases unmatched: 13. The CDR3 loop reads CASSLVVRFGGKYNEQFF. CDR3 DNA: TGTGCCAGCAGCTTAGTGGTACGGTTCGGGGGGAAATACAATGAGCAGTTCTTC.

V usage is TRBV6-5 and J usage is TRBJ2-1; D remains ambiguous. The CDR3 spans 11 residues. Germline CDR1 is MNHEY and CDR2 is SVGAGI. The germline V and J ends were trimmed by 7 bases and 9 bases, with 10 bases remaining between them. CDR3 sequence reads: CASNQGVEQFF. The CDR3 DNA sequence: TGTGCCAGCAACCAAGGAGTTGAGCAGTTCTTC.

The sample holds a few counts of this clone. The CDR3 is CASSEPGGYGYTF. Written as DNA, the CDR3 is TGTGCCAGCAGTGAACCCGGGGGCTATGGCTACACCTTC. V gene TRBV25-1 combines with J gene TRBJ1-2; a weak D match, TRBD1 (5 bases). CDR1 and CDR2 from the germline V gene are MGHDK and SYGVNS. Trimming shortened V by 2 bases and J by 4 bases, and 8 bases separated the two germline ends. The CDR3 covers 13 residues.

The chain links TRBV28 to TRBJ1-2; D gene ambiguous. Germline CDR1 reads MDHEN; CDR2 reads SYDVKM. The CDR3 contains 12 residues. Trimming cost V 3 bases and J 4 bases, with 6 bases left between them. This chain's CDR3 is CASSFRSYGYTF. CDR3 nucleotides: TGTGCCAGCAGTTTCAGAAGCTATGGCTACACCTTC.